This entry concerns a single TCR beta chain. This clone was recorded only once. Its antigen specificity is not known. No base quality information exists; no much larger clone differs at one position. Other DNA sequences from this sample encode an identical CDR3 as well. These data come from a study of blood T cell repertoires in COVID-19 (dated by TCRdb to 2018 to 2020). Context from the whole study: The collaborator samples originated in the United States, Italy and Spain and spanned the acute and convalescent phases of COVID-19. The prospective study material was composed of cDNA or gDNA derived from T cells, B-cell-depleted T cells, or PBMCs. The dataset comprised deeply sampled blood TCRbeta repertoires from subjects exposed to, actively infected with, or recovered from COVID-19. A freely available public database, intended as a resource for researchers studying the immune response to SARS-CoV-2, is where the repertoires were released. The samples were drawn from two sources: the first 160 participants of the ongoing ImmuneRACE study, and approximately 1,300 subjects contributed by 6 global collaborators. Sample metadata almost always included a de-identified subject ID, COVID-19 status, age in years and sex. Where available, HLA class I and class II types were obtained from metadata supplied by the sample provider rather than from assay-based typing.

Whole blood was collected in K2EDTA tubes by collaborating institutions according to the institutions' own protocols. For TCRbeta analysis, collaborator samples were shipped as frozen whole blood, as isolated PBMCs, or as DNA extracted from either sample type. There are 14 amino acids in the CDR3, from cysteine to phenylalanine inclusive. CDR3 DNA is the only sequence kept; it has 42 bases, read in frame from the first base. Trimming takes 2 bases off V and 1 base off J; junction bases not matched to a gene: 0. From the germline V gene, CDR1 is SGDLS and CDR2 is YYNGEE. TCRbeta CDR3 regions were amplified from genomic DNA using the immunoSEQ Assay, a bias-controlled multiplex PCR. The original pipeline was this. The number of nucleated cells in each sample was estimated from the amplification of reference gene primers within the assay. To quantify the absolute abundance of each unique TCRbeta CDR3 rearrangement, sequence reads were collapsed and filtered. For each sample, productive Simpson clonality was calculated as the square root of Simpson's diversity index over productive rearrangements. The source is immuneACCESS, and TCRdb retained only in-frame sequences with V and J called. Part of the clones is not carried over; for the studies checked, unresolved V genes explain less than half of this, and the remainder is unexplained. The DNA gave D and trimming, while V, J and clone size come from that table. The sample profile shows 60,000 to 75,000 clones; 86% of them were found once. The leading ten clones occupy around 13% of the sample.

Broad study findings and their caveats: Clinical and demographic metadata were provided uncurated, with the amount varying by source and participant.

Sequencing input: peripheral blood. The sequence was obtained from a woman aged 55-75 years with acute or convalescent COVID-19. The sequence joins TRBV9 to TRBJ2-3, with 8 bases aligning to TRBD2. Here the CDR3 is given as CASSVSGGTDTQYF. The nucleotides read TGTGCCAGCAGCGTTAGCGGGGGCACAGATACGCAGTATTTT.